This note documents a single T cell receptor beta chain sequence. Its target is unknown. CDR1 is SGHDT, CDR2 YYEEEE, per germline. The CDR3 loop spans 13 amino acids. The V end was cut by 2 bases, the J end by 7 bases, with 10 bases between. The data were taken from a study of cytomegalovirus exposure and HLA in healthy donors. PCR amplification relied on 60 Vbeta primers (plus 13 Jbeta primers). TCRdb's copy holds only in-frame clones and misses some; the assay was immunoSEQ multiplex PCR. The repertoire holds about 220,000 clones, with under 80% as singletons. Study-wide findings and caveats: Earlier results showed most TCR beta V segments being productive about 87% or about 30% of the time. For TCR beta chains, V- and J-gene trimming was later linked to a missense DCLRE1C variant. Approximately 18,000 TCR beta sequences were associated with HLA alleles at 0.05 false discovery rate in a later analysis.

The source is a woman aged 25 to 45 in good health and CMV-seronegative. The chain carries TRBV5-6 and TRBJ2-1; D perhaps matches TRBD1 (6 bases). Sequences were obtained from PBMCs. CDR3 DNA sequence: TGTGCCAGCAGCTTAGGGGGAGATAATGAGCAGTTCTTC. This codes for CASSLGGDNEQFF. Supplemented by reference TRBV5-6 and TRBJ2-1, the full variable domain reads DAGVTQSPTHLIKTRGQQVTLRCSPKSGHDTVSWYQQALGQGPQFIFQYYEEEERQRGNFPDRFSGHQFPNYSSELNVNALLLGDSALYLCASSLGGDNEQFFGPGTRLTVL.